This T cell receptor (beta chain) was identified during a study of PD-1 blockade in classical Hodgkin lymphoma. Whole-study results and caveats: Complete responders had baseline diversity similar to newly diagnosed patients. CD4+ TCR diversity, unlike CD8+, rose significantly by C4D1.

The V end lost 0 bases, the J end lost 2 bases, and 9 bases lay between the germline ends. The germline gives CDR1 SGHRS, CDR2 YFSETQ. The CDR3 is 14 residues long. As to this clone: The antigen is undetermined.

TCRdb's copy holds only in-frame clones and misses some; the assay was immunoSEQ multiplex PCR. The table lists fewer than 90,000 clones, around 93% of them singletons. With no exception, relapse followed autologous stem cell transplantation in all patients, and brentuximab vedotin exposure varied. Complete response, partial response or progressive disease made up the best responses. The chain uses TRBV5-1 and TRBJ2-7, with a weak D call TRBD1 (6 bases). The TCR was taken from a human donor with classical Hodgkin lymphoma. This specimen consisted of peripheral blood mononuclear cells (PBMCs), obtained at baseline. The CDR3 region has the DNA TGCGCCAGCAGCTTGGGACAGGACCCCTACGAGCAGTACTTC. It encodes CASSLGQDPYEQYF. Full variable domain (remainder filled in from reference TRBV5-1 and TRBJ2-7): KAGVTQTPRYLIKTRGQQVTLSCSPISGHRSVSWYQQTPGQGLQFLFEYFSETQRNKGNFPGRFSGRQFSNSRSEMNVSTLELGDSALYLCASSLGQDPYEQYFGPGTRLTVT.